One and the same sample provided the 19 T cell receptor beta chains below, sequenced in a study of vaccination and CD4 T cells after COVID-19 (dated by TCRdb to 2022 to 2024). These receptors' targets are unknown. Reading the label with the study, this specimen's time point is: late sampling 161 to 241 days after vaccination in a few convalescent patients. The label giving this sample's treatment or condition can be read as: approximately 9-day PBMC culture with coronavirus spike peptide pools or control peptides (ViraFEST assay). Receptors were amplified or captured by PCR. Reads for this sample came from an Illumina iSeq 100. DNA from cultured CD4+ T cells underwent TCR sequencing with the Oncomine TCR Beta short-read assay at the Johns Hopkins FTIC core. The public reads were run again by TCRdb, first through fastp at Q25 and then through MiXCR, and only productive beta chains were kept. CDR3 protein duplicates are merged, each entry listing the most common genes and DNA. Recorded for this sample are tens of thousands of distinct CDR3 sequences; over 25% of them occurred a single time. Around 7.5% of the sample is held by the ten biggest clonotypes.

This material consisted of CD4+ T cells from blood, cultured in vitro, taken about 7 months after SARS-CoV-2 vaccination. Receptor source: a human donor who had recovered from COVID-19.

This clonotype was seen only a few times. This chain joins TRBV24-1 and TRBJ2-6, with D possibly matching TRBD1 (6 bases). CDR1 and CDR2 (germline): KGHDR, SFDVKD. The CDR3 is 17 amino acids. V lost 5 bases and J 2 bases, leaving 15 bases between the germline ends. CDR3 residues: CATSAGTGMAGANVLTF. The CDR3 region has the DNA TGTGCCACCAGTGCGGGAACAGGGATGGCTGGGGCCAACGTCCTGACTTTC.

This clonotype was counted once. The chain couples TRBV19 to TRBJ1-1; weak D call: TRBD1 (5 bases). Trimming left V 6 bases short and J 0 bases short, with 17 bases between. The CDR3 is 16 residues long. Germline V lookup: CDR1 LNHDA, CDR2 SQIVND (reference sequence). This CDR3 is CASSDLTGTLNTEAFF. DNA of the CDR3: TGTGCCAGTAGCGACCTGACCGGGACCCTGAACACTGAAGCTTTCTTT.

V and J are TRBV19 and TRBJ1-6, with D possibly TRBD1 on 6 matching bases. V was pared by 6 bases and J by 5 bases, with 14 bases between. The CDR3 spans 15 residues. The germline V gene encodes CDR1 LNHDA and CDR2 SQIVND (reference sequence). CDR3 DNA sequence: TGTGCCAGTAGCACCCGACAGGCCAATAATTCACCCCTCCACTTT. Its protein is CASSTRQANNSPLHF. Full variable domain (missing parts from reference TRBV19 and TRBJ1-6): DGGITQSPKYLFRKEGQNVTLSCEQNLNHDAMYWYRQDPGQGLRLIYYSQIVNDFQKGDIAEGYSVSREKKESFPLTVTSAQKNPTAFYLCASSTRQANNSPLHFGNGTRLTVT.

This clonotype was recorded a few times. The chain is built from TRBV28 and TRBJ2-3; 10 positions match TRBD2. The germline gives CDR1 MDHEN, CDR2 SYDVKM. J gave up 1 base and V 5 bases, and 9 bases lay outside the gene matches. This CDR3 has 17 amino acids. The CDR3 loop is CASSPGLAAYGTDTQYF. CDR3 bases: TGTGCCAGCAGTCCAGGACTAGCGGCTTATGGCACAGATACGCAGTATTTT. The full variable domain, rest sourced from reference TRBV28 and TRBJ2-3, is DVKVTQSSRYLVKRTGEKVFLECVQDMDHENMFWYRQDPGLGLRLIYFSYDVKMKEKGDIPEGYSVSREKKERFSLILESASTNQTSMYLCASSPGLAAYGTDTQYFGPGTRLTVL.

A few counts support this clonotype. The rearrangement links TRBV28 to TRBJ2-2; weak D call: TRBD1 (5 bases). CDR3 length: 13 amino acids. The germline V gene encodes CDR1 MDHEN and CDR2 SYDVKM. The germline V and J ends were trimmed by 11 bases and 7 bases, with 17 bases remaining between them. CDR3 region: CAHAQGYGGELFF. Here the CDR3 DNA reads TGTGCCCACGCTCAGGGATACGGCGGGGAGCTGTTTTTT. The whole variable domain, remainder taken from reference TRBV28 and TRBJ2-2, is DVKVTQSSRYLVKRTGEKVFLECVQDMDHENMFWYRQDPGLGLRLIYFSYDVKMKEKGDIPEGYSVSREKKERFSLILESASTNQTSMYLCAHAQGYGGELFFGEGSRLTVL.

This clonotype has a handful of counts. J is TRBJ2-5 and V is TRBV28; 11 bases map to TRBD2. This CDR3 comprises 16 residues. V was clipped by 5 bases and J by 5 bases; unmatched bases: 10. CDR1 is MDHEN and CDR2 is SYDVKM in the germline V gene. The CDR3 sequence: CASSPRLAGGGETQYF. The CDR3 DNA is TGTGCCAGCAGTCCGCGATTAGCGGGAGGGGGGGAGACCCAGTACTTC.

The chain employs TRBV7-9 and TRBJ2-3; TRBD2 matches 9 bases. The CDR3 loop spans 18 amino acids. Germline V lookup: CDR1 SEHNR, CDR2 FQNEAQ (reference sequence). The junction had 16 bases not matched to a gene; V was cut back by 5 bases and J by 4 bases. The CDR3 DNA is TGTGCCAGCAGCCGAAGGAGGCTAGCGGGAAAGGGTTCAGATACGCAGTATTTT. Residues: CASSRRRLAGKGSDTQYF.

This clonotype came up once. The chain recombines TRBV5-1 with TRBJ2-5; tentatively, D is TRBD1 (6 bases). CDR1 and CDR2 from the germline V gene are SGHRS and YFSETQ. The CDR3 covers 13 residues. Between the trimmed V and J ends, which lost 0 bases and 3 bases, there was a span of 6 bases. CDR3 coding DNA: TGCGCCAGCAGCTTGGGGACAGAAGAGACCCAGTACTTC. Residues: CASSLGTEETQYF.

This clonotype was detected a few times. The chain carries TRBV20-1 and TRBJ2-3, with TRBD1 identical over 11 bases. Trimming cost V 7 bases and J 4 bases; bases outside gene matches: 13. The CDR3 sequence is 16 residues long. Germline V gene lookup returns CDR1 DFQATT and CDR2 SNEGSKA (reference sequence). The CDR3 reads CSVYTGTGGRADTQYF. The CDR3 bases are TGCAGTGTTTATACAGGGACAGGGGGGCGTGCAGATACGCAGTATTTT.

CDR3 in DNA: TGTGCCAGCAGCCGGGGGATACCTGTAGATGAAGCTTTCTTT. Residues: CASSRGIPVDEAFF. The rearrangement links TRBV7-9 to TRBJ1-1; tentatively, D is TRBD1 (5 bases). CDR3 length: 14 residues. Trimming took 5 bases from V and 7 from J, leaving 17 bases between them. From germline, CDR1 is SEHNR and CDR2 FQNEAQ (reference sequence).

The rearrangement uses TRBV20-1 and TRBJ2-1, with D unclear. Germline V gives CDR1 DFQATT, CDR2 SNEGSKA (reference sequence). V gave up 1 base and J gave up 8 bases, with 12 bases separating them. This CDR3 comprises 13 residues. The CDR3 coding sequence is TGCAGTGCTAGAGGGGTAGTTTTAGATGAGCAGTTCTTC. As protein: CSARGVVLDEQFF.

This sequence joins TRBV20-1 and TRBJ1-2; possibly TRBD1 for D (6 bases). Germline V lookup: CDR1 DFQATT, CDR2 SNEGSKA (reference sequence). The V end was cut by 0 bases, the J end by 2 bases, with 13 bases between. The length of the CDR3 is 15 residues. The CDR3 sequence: CSARDWAGVNYGYTF. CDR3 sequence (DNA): TGCAGTGCTAGAGATTGGGCAGGGGTAAACTATGGCTACACCTTC.

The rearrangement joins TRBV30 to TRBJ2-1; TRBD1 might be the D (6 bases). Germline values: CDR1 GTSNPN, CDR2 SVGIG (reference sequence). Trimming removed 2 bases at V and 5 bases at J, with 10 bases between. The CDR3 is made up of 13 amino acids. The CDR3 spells CAWSNNRDNEQFF. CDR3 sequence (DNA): TGTGCCTGGAGTAATAACAGGGACAATGAGCAGTTCTTC.

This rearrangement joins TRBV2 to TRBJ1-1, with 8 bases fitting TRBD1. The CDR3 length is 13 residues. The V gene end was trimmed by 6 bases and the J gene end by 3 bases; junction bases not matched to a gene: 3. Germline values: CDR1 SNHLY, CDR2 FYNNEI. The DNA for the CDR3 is TGTGCCAGCAGACAGGGGGGTTACACTGAAGCTTTCTTT. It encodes CASRQGGYTEAFF.

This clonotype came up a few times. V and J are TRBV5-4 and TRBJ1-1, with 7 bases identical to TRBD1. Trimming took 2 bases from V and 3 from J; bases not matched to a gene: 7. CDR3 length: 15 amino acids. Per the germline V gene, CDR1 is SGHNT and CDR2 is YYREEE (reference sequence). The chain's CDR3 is CASSFKGALDTEAFF. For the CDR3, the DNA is TGTGCCAGCAGCTTTAAGGGGGCCTTGGACACTGAAGCTTTCTTT.

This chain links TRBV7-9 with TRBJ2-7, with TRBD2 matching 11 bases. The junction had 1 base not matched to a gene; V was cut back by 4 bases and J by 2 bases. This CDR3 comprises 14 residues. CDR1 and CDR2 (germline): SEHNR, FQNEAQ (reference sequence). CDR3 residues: CASSSTSGAYEQYF. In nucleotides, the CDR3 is TGTGCCAGCAGCTCGACTAGCGGGGCCTACGAGCAGTACTTC.

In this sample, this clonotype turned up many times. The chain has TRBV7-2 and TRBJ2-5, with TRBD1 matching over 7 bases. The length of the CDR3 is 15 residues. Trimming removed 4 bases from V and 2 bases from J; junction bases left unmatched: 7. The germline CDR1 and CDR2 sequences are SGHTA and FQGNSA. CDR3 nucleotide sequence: TGTGCCAGCAGCTCTTGGGCAGGGGGACAAGAGACCCAGTACTTC. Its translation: CASSSWAGGQETQYF.

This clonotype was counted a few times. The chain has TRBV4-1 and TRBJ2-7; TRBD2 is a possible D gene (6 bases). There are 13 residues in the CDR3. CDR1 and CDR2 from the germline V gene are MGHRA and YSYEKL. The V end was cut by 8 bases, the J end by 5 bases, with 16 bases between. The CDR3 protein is CASSTRLGDEQYF. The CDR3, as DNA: TGCGCCAGCTCTACCCGACTAGGGGACGAGCAGTACTTC.

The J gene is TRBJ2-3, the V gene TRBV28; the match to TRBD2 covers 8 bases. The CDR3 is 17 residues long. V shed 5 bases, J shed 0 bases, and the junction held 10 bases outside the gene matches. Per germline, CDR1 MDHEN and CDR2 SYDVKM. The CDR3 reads CASSTGTSAGSTDTQYF. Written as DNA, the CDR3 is TGTGCCAGCAGTACTGGGACTAGTGCAGGAAGCACAGATACGCAGTATTTT.